Each of the 21 T cell receptor beta chains below was sequenced from the same sample in a study of T-cell memory formation after mild COVID-19. TCRdb processed the 5' RACE reads anew with MiXCR; each CDR3 protein has one entry. The profile shows roughly 610,000 distinct CDR3 sequences, roughly 17% of them singletons. Sequencing was done on a sample of PBMCs or a T cell subset sorted from them (not recorded which). The receptors here all came from an adult woman who had mild COVID-19 (a few samples of this study predate the infection). Cell type and time point are not known.

There are a few counts of this clonotype. The chain links TRBV24-1 to TRBJ1-2; 8 bases agree with TRBD1. CDR1 and CDR2 (germline): KGHDR, SFDVKD. This CDR3 spans 11 amino acids. The trim removed 9 bases at V and 9 bases at J, leaving 5 bases unmatched. The CDR3 DNA reads TGTGCCACCTCTAGGGACAGGAGCTACACCTTC. Its protein product is CATSRDRSYTF.

A few counts support this clonotype. The rearrangement joins TRBV23-1 to TRBJ2-5; TRBD2 aligns across 7 bases. TRBV23-1 is given ORF status, its function remaining uncertain. The V segment lost 0 bases and the J segment 7 bases; nucleotides outside the gene matches: 11. CDR3 length: 16 residues. The CDR3 DNA follows: TGCGCCAGCAGTCAATCAACGCGGGAGTGCCGCGGGACCCAGTACTTC. It yields the protein CASSQSTRECRGTQYF.

This clonotype was observed a handful of times. The CDR3 nucleotides are TGTGCCAGTAGTATTATCCGGACGGCGAACACTGAAGCTTTCTTT. It codes for CASSIIRTANTEAFF. This sequence joins TRBV19 and TRBJ1-1; no reliable D call. Germline loops: CDR1 LNHDA, CDR2 SQIVND (reference sequence). Trimming removed 3 bases from V and 1 base from J, with 12 bases in between. The CDR3 loop spans 15 amino acids.

This clonotype has just a few counts. The V and J genes are TRBV12-3 or TRBV12-4 and TRBJ2-3; D unclear. There are 12 residues in the CDR3. V was pared by 3 bases and J by 8 bases, with 9 bases between. The CDR3 DNA follows: TGTGCCAGCAGTTTGTCCTTAGCTACGCAGTATTTT. It is translated as CASSLSLATQYF.

This clonotype was seen a handful of times. V gene TRBV5-6 combines with J gene TRBJ2-7, with D possibly being TRBD1 (6 bases). CDR3 length: 15 amino acids. CDR1 and CDR2 from the germline V gene are SGHDT and YYEEEE. The V and J ends lost 0 bases and 4 bases respectively, with 14 bases between them. In nucleotides, the CDR3 is TGTGCCAGCAGCTTGGACAGGGAGACCCGATACGAGCAGTACTTC. Residues: CASSLDRETRYEQYF.

J is TRBJ2-2 and V is TRBV2, with 7 bases matching TRBD1. CDR3 length equals 15 residues. CDR1 is SNHLY, CDR2 FYNNEI, per germline. The V segment lost 1 base and the J segment 1 base; nucleotides outside the gene matches: 0. CDR3 coding DNA: TGTGCCAGCAGTGAAGGACAGGGGAACACCGGGGAGCTGTTTTTT. Protein product: CASSEGQGNTGELFF.

This clonotype has just one count. CDR3 DNA sequence: TGTGCCACCGTAGCGGGCCTGGATAGCTCCTACAATGAGCAGTTCTTC. As protein: CATVAGLDSSYNEQFF. The chain has TRBV6-2 or TRBV6-3 and TRBJ2-1; 7 nucleotides line up with TRBD2. The V segment lost 10 bases and the J segment 0 bases; nucleotides outside the gene matches: 12. This CDR3 region has 16 residues. Germline-derived CDR1 and CDR2 are MNHEY and SVGEGT.

The chain uses TRBV6-2 or TRBV6-3 and TRBJ2-7, with D unclear. Germline-derived CDR1 and CDR2 are MNHEY and SVGEGT. The CDR3 has 12 residues. V was pared by 8 bases and J by 1 base, with 9 bases between. The CDR3 nucleotides read TGTGCCAGCGGGAAGGCGTCCTACGAGCAGTACTTC. Translating gives CASGKASYEQYF.

This clonotype has more than one count but fewer than ten. V is TRBV20-1 and J is TRBJ1-5, with D hard to call. The CDR3 consists of 16 residues. Per germline, CDR1 DFQATT and CDR2 SNEGSKA (reference sequence). V lost 4 bases and J 4 bases, leaving 20 bases between the germline ends. This chain's CDR3 is CSAKLPGPGINQPQHF. The CDR3 DNA reads TGCAGTGCTAAACTCCCGGGCCCCGGCATTAATCAGCCCCAGCATTTT.

Only a few counts were recorded for this clonotype. The J gene is TRBJ2-7, the V gene TRBV7-9, with 8 positions matching TRBD2. After removal of 5 bases from V and 4 bases from J, the junction contained 4 bases not matched to a gene. The CDR3 covers 13 residues. Germline V gene lookup returns CDR1 SEHNR and CDR2 FQNEAQ (reference sequence). CDR3 amino acids: CASSTSGKYEQYF. The CDR3 DNA reads as TGTGCCAGCAGCACTAGCGGCAAATACGAGCAGTACTTC.

The sample holds a few counts of this clonotype. V is TRBV12-3 or TRBV12-4 and J is TRBJ1-2; D is ambiguous. The CDR3 has 16 residues. V was pared by 2 bases and J by 4 bases, with 17 bases between. In nucleotides, the CDR3 is TGTGCCAGCAGTTTACGGGCAGTTGAAGCGATCTATGGCTACACCTTC. Translating it yields CASSLRAVEAIYGYTF.

The chain recombines TRBV7-9 with TRBJ2-1; 10 bases are shared with TRBD1. Looked up from germline, CDR1 is SEHNR and CDR2 is FQNEAQ (reference sequence). This CDR3 has 19 amino acids. V shed 5 bases, J shed 0 bases, and the junction held 13 bases outside the gene matches. This CDR3 reads CASSLRNWTGGVSYNEQFF. DNA of the CDR3: TGTGCCAGCAGCCTGCGTAACTGGACAGGGGGAGTCTCCTACAATGAGCAGTTCTTC.

This clonotype was seen only a few times. Written as DNA, the CDR3 is TGCGCCAGCAGCAGTGGACAGGGGGCCGCTACCTACGAGCAGTACTTC. Translation gives CASSSGQGAATYEQYF. This sequence joins TRBV5-1 and TRBJ2-7, with 11 bases that match TRBD1. CDR3 size: 16 residues. Germline CDR1 SGHRS, CDR2 YFSETQ. V was pared by 4 bases and J by 2 bases, with 8 bases of the junction left unmatched.

This clonotype was recorded a few times. The rearrangement uses TRBV3-1 and TRBJ1-2, with D maybe TRBD1 (6 bases). CDR1 is LGHDT and CDR2 is YNNKEL in the germline V gene (reference sequence). Between the trimmed V and J ends, which lost 7 bases and 7 bases, there was a span of 16 bases. There are 13 residues in the CDR3. In DNA form, the CDR3 reads TGTGCCAGCACCGGTTCCAGGGGAAGTGGCTACACCTTC. Its protein product is CASTGSRGSGYTF.

This sequence joins TRBV29-1 and TRBJ2-7; 11 bases fit TRBD1. The CDR3 extends over 12 amino acids. The J segment lost 6 bases and the V segment lost 8 bases, leaving 6 bases of the junction unmatched. Germline V gene lookup returns CDR1 SQVTM and CDR2 ANQGSEA. Written as DNA, the CDR3 is TGCAGCTACGGACAGGGGGCTGGCGAGCAGTACTTC. Translating gives CSYGQGAGEQYF.

This clonotype was counted at least ten times. The rearrangement uses TRBV7-2 and TRBJ2-1; TRBD2 agrees at 9 bases. The CDR3 spans 16 residues. Germline assignment: CDR1 SGHTA and CDR2 FQGNSA. The trim removed 5 bases at V and 0 bases at J, leaving 5 bases unmatched. The CDR3 region is CASSLSGRDSYNEQFF. For the CDR3, the DNA is TGTGCCAGCAGCCTTAGCGGGAGAGACTCCTACAATGAGCAGTTCTTC.

This chain uses TRBV19 with TRBJ1-2; 10 positions match TRBD1. The CDR3 consists of 15 residues. Germline V gene lookup returns CDR1 LNHDA and CDR2 SQIVND (reference sequence). V lost 3 bases and J lost 6; bases outside the gene matches: 7. CDR3 nucleotide sequence: TGTGCCAGTAGTATTCTCGGGACAGGGGTCGATGGCTACACCTTC. The encoded protein is CASSILGTGVDGYTF.

This clonotype was observed a few times. This chain connects TRBV5-1 to TRBJ2-3, with D perhaps matching TRBD2 (5 bases). Germline CDR1 and CDR2: SGHRS and YFSETQ. This CDR3 has 14 residues. Trimming cost V 4 bases and J 6 bases, with 15 bases left between them. CDR3 protein: CASSLAGLVDTQYF. CDR3 sequence (DNA): TGCGCCAGCAGCCTAGCCGGCCTAGTGGATACGCAGTATTTT.

A few counts support this clonotype. The CDR3 bases are TGCAGTGCAGAGAGGGATAAGCATACGCAGTATTTT. This translates into CSAERDKHTQYF. The V gene is TRBV20-1, the J gene TRBJ2-3; a weak D match, TRBD2 (5 bases). The V and J ends lost 6 bases and 7 bases respectively, with 14 bases between them. The CDR3 is 12 amino acids. The germline V gene has CDR1 DFQATT and CDR2 SNEGSKA (reference sequence).

The chain employs TRBV6-5 and TRBJ2-2; no reliable D call. The CDR3 has 13 residues. V was pared by 6 bases and J by 0 bases, with 5 bases between. Per the germline V gene, CDR1 is MNHEY and CDR2 is SVGAGI. In DNA, the CDR3 is TGTGCCAGCAGACTGCCGAACACCGGGGAGCTGTTTTTT. Encoded protein: CASRLPNTGELFF.

The table lists this clonotype with a few counts. The chain has TRBV15 and TRBJ1-6; TRBD1 agrees at 8 bases. Germline V gene lookup returns CDR1 LNHNV and CDR2 YYDKDF (reference sequence). This CDR3 region has 16 residues. Unmatched junction bases numbered 11, after V lost 4 bases and J lost 9 bases. For the CDR3, the DNA is TGTGCCACCAGCACATCCCGGACAGGGAACGGTTCACCCCTCCACTTT. It translates to CATSTSRTGNGSPLHF.